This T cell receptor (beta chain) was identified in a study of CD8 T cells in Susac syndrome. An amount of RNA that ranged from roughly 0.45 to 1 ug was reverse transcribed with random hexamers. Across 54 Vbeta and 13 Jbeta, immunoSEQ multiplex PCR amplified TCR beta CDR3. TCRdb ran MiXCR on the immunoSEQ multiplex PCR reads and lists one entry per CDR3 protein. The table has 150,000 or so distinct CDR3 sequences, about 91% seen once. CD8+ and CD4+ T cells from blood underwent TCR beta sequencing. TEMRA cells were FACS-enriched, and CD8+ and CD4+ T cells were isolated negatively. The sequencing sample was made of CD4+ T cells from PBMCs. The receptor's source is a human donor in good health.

CDR3 residues: CASSVGTSGDSNQPQHF. The DNA of the CDR3 is TGTGCCAGCAGCGTAGGGACTTCAGGGGATAGCAATCAGCCCCAGCATTTT. The chain carries TRBV9 and TRBJ1-5; perhaps TRBD1 as D (6 bases). The V end was cut by 0 bases, the J end by 0 bases, with 13 bases between. Germline V gene sequence: CDR1 SGDLS, CDR2 YYNGEE. The CDR3 contains 17 residues.